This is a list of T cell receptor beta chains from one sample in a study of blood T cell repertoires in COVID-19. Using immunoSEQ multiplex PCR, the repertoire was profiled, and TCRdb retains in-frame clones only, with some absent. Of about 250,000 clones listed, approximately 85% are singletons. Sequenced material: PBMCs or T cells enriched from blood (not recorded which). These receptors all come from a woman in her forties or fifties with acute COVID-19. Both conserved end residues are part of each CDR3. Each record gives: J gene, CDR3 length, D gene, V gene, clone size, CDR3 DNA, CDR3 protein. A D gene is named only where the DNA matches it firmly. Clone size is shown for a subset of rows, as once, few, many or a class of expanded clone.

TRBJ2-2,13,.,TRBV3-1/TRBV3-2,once,TGTGCCAGCAGGCCCGCCGGCACCGGGGAGCTGTTTTTT,CASRPAGTGELFF
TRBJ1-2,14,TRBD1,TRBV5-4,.,TGTGCCAGCAGCTCTTCGGGCAGGGGGTCTGGCTACACCTTC,CASSSSGRGSGYTF
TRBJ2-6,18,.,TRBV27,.,TGTGCCAGCAGCCCAAAGGGGGTGTTGGGATCTGGGGCCAACGTCCTGACTTTC,CASSPKGVLGSGANVLTF
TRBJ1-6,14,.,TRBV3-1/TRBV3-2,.,TGTGCCAGCAGACAGCGGGGCAATAATTCACCCCTCCACTTT,CASRQRGNNSPLHF
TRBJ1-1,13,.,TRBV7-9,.,TGTGCCAGCAGCTCGGAGGTGAACACTGAAGCTTTCTTT,CASSSEVNTEAFF
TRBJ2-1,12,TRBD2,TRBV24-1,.,TGTGCCACCAGTGGCACTAGCGGGGCTCAGTTCTTC,CATSGTSGAQFF
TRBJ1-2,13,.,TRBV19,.,TGTGCCAGTAGAGACCGAGGCCCCTATGGCTACACCTTC,CASRDRGPYGYTF
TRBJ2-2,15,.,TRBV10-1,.,TGCGCCAGCAGTGAGAGACTAGCGAACACCGGGGAGCTGTTTTTT,CASSERLANTGELFF
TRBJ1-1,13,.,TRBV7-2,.,TGTGCCAGCAGCTTAACATCGAACACTGAAGCTTTCTTT,CASSLTSNTEAFF
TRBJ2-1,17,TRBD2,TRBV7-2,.,TGTGCCAGCAGCTTAGCGTCGGGGCGGGGGAGTTACAATGAGCAGTTCTTC,CASSLASGRGSYNEQFF
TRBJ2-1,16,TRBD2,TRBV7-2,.,TGTGCCAGCAGCCAACAGACTAGCGGGGGGGCATATGAGCAGTTCTTC,CASSQQTSGGAYEQFF
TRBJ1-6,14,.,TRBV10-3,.,TGTGCCATCAGTGCTTCGTCGGGAACTCAACCCCTCCACTTT,CAISASSGTQPLHF
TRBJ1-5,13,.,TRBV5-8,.,TGTGCCAGCAGCCCGACGGAGGATCAGCCCCAGCATTTT,CASSPTEDQPQHF
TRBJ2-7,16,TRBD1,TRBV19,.,TGTGCCAGTAGTATAGATGCGGCCAGGGGGCTGTACGAGCAGTACTTC,CASSIDAARGLYEQYF
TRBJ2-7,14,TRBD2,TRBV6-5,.,TGTGCCAGCAGTTCGGGAGGGGCACCCTACGAGCAGTACTTC,CASSSGGAPYEQYF
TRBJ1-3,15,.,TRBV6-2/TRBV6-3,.,TGTGCCAGCATCCCACAGGTGGCGCGGGGAAACACCATATATTTT,CASIPQVARGNTIYF
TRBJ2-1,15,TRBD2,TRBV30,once,TGTGCCTGGACTAGCGGGGCTAGCTCCTACAATGAGCAGTTCTTC,CAWTSGASSYNEQFF
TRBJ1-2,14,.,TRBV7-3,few,TGTGCCAGCAGCTTACCGCCATACAGGGATGGCTACACCTTC,CASSLPPYRDGYTF
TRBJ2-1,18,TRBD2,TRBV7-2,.,TGTGCCAGCAGCACCGGACTAGCGGGGGCCGCCACCTACAATGAGCAGTTCTTC,CASSTGLAGAATYNEQFF
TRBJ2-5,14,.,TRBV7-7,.,TGTGCTAGCAGCTTAGGTAGGGGGCAAGAGACCCAGTACTTC,CASSLGRGQETQYF
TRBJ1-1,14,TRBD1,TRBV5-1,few,TGCGCCAGCAGCTGGACAGGGGGGTACACTGAAGCTTTCTTT,CASSWTGGYTEAFF
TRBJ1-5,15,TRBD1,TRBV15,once,TGTGCCACCAGCAGAGACAGGGGGAGCAATCAGCCCCAGCATTTT,CATSRDRGSNQPQHF
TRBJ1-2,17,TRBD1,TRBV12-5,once,TGTGCTAGTGGCGACCCGACAGGGGGCGCCACTATGGGTGGCTACACCTTC,CASGDPTGGATMGGYTF
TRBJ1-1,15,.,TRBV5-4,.,TGTGCCAGCAGCCCCCAGGAAAGAGAGATCACTGAAGCTTTCTTT,CASSPQEREITEAFF
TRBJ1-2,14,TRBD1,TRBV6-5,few,TGTGCCAGCAGTTACTCGGTCGACAGGGTCGGCTACACCTTC,CASSYSVDRVGYTF
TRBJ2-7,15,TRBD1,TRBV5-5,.,TGTGCCAGCAGTAAGACAGGGAATCAGCTTTACGAGCAGTACTTC,CASSKTGNQLYEQYF
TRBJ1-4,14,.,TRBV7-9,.,TGTGCCAGCAGCTTCCAGGCAACTAATGAAAAACTGTTTTTT,CASSFQATNEKLFF
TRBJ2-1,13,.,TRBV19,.,TGTGCCAGTAAAGCGGACGCAGGTCATGAGCAGTTCTTC,CASKADAGHEQFF
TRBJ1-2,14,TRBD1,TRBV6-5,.,TGTGCCAGCAGTTACCTGGGGACAGGGTTGGGCTACACCTTC,CASSYLGTGLGYTF
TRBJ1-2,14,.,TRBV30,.,TGTGCCTGGAGTTCTAAAGGGAGTTGGTATGGCTACACCTTC,CAWSSKGSWYGYTF
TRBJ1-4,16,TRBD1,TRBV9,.,TGTGCCAGCAGCGTAGCTGGGACAGGGGGCGGCGAAAAACTGTTTTTT,CASSVAGTGGGEKLFF
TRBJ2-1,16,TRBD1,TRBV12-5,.,TGTGCTAGTGGTTCCGGGACAGACTCAATTTACAATGAGCAGTTCTTC,CASGSGTDSIYNEQFF
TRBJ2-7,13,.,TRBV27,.,TGTGCCAGCAGGGTTAGGAGCTCCTACGAGCAGTACTTC,CASRVRSSYEQYF
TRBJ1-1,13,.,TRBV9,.,TGTGCCAGCAGCTCAACTGAGAACACTGAAGCTTTCTTT,CASSSTENTEAFF
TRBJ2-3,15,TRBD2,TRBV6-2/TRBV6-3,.,TGTGCCAGCAGTTATCCCAGCGGGGGCACAGATACGCAGTATTTT,CASSYPSGGTDTQYF
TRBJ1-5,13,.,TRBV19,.,TGTGCCAGTAGTATACCGACTGCCCAGCCCCAGCATTTT,CASSIPTAQPQHF
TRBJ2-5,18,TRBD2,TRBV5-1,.,TGCGCCAGCAGCTTGCCCCCCCAACTAGCGGGGGCCCAAGAGACCCAGTACTTC,CASSLPPQLAGAQETQYF
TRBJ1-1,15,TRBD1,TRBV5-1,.,TGCGCCAGCAGCCCTGGGACAGCTATGAACACTGAAGCTTTCTTT,CASSPGTAMNTEAFF
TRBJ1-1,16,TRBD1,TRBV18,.,TGTGCCAGCTCACCACCAGGGACAGGGAGGGCCACTGAAGCTTTCTTT,CASSPPGTGRATEAFF
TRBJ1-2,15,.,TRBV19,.,TGTGCCAGTAGTATAGCCTCGACAGAGAACTATGGCTACACCTTC,CASSIASTENYGYTF
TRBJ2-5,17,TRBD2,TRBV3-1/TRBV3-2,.,TGTGCCAGCAGCCAATCTTCTCTCGGGGGGGTTGATGAGACCCAGTACTTC,CASSQSSLGGVDETQYF
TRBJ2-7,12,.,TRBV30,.,TGTGCCTGGGCCGGGTTATCCTACGAGCAGTACTTC,CAWAGLSYEQYF
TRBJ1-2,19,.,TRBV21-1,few,TGTGCCAGCAGCAAAAGGGCTCCGGGACAGGGAAGGGGGAACTATGGCTACACCTTC,CASSKRAPGQGRGNYGYTF
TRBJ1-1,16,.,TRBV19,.,TGTGCCAGTAGTTCTTCGAAACTACCCGTGAACACTGAAGCTTTCTTT,CASSSSKLPVNTEAFF
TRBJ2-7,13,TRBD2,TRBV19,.,TGTGCCAGTAGTAGAGCGGGGTTCTACGAGCAGTACTTC,CASSRAGFYEQYF
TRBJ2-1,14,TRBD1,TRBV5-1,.,TGCGCCAGCAGCTACCGGGACAGTTACAATGAGCAGTTCTTC,CASSYRDSYNEQFF
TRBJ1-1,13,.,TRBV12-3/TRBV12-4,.,TGTGCCAGCAGCCCTGGACATAACACTGAAGCTTTCTTT,CASSPGHNTEAFF
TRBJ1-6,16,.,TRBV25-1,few,TGTGCCAGCAGGGGAGGTCTTAGCTCCTATAATTCACCCCTCCACTTT,CASRGGLSSYNSPLHF
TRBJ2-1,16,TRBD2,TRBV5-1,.,TGCGCCAGCAGCCCAGCGGGGGGGAGCTCCTACAATGAGCAGTTCTTC,CASSPAGGSSYNEQFF
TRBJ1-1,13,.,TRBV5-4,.,TGTGCCAGCACTGACAGCCGAAACACTGAAGCTTTCTTT,CASTDSRNTEAFF
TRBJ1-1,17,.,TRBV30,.,TGTGCCTGGAGTGTAGGAGCAGGGGAAGGTTTTGACACTGAAGCTTTCTTT,CAWSVGAGEGFDTEAFF
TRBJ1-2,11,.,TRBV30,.,TGTGCCTGGGAGGGGGGGGGCGGCTACACCTTC,CAWEGGGGYTF
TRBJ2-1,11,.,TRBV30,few,TGTGCCTGGAGTCCTCAGTTACAGCAGTTCTTC,CAWSPQLQQFF
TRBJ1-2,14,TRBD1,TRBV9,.,TGTGCCAGCAGCGTAGGACAGGGGGCCTGGGGCTACACCTTC,CASSVGQGAWGYTF
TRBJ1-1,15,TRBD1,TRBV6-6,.,TGTGCCAGCAGTTACTCGACAGGGACCGGGACTGAAGCTTTCTTT,CASSYSTGTGTEAFF
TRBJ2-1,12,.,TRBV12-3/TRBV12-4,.,TGTGCCAGCAGTTTGAGAGTCACTGAGCAGTTCTTC,CASSLRVTEQFF
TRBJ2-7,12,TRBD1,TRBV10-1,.,TGCGCCATTTCGGACAGGACCTACGAGCAGTACTTC,CAISDRTYEQYF
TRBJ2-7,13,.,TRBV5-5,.,TGTGCCAGCAGCTCTGGACACCCCTACGAGCAGTACTTC,CASSSGHPYEQYF
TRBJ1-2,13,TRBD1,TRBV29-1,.,TGCAGCGTGACAGGGGGCCTAAGCTATGGCTACACCTTC,CSVTGGLSYGYTF